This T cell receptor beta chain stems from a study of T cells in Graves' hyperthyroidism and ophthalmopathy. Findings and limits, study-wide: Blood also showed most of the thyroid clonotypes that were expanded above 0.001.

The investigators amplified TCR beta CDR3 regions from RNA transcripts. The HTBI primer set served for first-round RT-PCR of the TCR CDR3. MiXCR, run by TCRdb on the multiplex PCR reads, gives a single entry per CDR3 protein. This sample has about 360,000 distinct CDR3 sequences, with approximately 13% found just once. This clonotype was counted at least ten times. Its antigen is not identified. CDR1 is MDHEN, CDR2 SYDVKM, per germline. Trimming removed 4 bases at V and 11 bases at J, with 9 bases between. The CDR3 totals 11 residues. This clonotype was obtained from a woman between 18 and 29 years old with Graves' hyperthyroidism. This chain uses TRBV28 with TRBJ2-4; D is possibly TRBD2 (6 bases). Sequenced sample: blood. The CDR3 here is CASSSRDFQYF. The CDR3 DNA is TGTGCCAGCAGTTCCCGGGACTTTCAGTACTTC.